This T cell receptor (beta chain) stems from a study of T cells after yellow fever vaccination. Study-wide context: Low-cell-number fractions were prepared with SMART-Seq v4 Ultra Low Input. Study-wide results and caveats: Post-booster samples contained most primary-vaccination clones (about 96% CD4, around 89% CD8). Contaminants from the bulk population, in the form of abundant clonotypes, could be found in FACS-sorted repertoires.

Generation of TCR cDNA used 5'RACE template switching (which added a universal primer site and UMIs). One entry per CDR3 protein, called by TCRdb with MiXCR from the 5' RACE reads. The sample contains roughly 400,000 distinct CDR3 sequences, around 20% of which appear only once. A remark on this clonotype: What it recognizes is unknown.

CDR3 length equals 13 residues. V shed 7 bases and J shed 4 bases, with 14 bases lying between them. From germline, CDR1 is SQVTM and CDR2 ANQGSEA. The chain uses TRBV29-1 and TRBJ1-3; TRBD1 might be the D (6 bases). The sequencing here drew on PBMCs, taken before the yellow fever booster vaccination. This receptor was taken from a man younger than 35 who received the YFV17D yellow fever vaccine. The CDR3 DNA reads TGCAGCGCTACGACAGGTCTCGGAAACACCATATATTTT. Residues: CSATTGLGNTIYF.